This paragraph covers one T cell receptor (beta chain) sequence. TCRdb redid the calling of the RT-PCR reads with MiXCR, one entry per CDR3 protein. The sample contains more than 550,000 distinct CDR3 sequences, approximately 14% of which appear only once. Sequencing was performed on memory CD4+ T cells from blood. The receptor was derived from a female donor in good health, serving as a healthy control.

Here the CDR3 reads CASSLGTRGETQYF. The DNA of the CDR3 is TGTGCCAGCAGCTTAGGTACAAGGGGAGAGACCCAGTACTTC. The chain is built from TRBV5-6 and TRBJ2-5, with a possible D match to TRBD1 (5 bases). V lost 2 bases, J lost 4 bases, and 12 bases lay in between. This CDR3 comprises 14 residues. Germline V gene sequence: CDR1 SGHDT, CDR2 YYEEEE. The complete variable domain, with remaining parts taken from reference TRBV5-6 and TRBJ2-5, reads DAGVTQSPTHLIKTRGQQVTLRCSPKSGHDTVSWYQQALGQGPQFIFQYYEEEERQRGNFPDRFSGHQFPNYSSELNVNALLLGDSALYLCASSLGTRGETQYFGPGTRLLVL.